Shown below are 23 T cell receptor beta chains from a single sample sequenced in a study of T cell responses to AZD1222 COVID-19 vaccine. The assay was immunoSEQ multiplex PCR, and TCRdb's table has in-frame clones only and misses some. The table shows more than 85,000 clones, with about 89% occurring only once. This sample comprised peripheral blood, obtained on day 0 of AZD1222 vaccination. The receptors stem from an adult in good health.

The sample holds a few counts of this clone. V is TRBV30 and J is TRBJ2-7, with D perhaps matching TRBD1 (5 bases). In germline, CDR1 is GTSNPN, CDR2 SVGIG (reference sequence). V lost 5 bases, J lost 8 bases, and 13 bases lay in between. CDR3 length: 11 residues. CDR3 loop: CAWSPGRQQYF. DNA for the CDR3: TGTGCCTGGTCCCCAGGGCGGCAGCAGTACTTC.

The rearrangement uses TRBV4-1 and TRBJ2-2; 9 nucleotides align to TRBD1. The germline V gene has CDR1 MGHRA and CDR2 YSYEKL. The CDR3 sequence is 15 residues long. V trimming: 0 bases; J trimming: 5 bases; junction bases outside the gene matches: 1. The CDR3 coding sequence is TGCGCCAGCAGCCAAGAAGGGACAGGGACCGGGGAGCTGTTTTTT. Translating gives CASSQEGTGTGELFF.

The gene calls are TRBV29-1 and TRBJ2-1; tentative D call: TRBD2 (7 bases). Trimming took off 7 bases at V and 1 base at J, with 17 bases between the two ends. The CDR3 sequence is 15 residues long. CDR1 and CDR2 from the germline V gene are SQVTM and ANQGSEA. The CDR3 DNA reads TGCAGCGCCATTGGAGAGGGGGGGTCCTACAATGAGCAGTTCTTC. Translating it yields CSAIGEGGSYNEQFF.

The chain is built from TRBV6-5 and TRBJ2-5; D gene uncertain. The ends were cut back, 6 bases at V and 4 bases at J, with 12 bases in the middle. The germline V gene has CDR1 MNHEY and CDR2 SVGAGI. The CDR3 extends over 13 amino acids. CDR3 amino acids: CASSSVPTETQYF. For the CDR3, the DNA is TGTGCCAGCAGCTCCGTACCTACAGAGACCCAGTACTTC.

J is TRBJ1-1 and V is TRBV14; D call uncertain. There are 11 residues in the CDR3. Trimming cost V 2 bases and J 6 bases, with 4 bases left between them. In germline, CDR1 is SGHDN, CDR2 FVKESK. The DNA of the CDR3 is TGTGCCAGCAGCCAATTCTCTGAAGCTTTCTTT. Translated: CASSQFSEAFF.

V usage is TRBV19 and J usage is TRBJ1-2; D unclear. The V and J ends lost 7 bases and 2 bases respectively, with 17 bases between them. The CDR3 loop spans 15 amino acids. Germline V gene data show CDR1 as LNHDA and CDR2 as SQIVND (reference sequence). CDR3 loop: CASTRTRSRNYGYTF. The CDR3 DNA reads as TGTGCCAGTACCCGCACTCGGAGCCGGAACTATGGCTACACCTTC.

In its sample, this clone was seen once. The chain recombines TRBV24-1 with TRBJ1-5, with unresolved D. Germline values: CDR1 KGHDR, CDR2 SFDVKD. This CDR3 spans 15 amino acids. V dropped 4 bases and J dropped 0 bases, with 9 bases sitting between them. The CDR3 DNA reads TGTGCCACCAGTGAACCTCAAAATAGCAATCAGCCCCAGCATTTT. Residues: CATSEPQNSNQPQHF.

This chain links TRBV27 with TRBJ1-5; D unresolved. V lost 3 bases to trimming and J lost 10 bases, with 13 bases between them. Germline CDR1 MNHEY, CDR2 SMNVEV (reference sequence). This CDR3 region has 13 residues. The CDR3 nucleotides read TGTGCCAGCAGTTTTCGGGAAAGCGGTCCCCAGCATTTT. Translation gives CASSFRESGPQHF.

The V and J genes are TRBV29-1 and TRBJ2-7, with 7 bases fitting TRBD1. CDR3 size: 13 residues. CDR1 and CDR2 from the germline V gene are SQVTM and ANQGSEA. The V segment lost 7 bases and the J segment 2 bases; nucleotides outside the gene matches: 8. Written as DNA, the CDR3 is TGCAGCGCCACAGGGGCCCAAACCTACGAGCAGTACTTC. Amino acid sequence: CSATGAQTYEQYF.

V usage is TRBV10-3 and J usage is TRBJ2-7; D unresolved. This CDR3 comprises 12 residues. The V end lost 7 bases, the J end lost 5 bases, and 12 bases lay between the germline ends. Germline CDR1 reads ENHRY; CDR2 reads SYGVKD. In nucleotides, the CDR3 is TGTGCCATCAAACCAGACAAGGACGAGCAGTACTTC. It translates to CAIKPDKDEQYF.

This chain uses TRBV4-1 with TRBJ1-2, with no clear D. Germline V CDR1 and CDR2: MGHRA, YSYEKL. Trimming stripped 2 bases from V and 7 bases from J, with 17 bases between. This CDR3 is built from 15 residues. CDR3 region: CASSQTSGRLAGYTF. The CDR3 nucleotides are TGCGCCAGCAGCCAAACCTCCGGGAGGTTGGCTGGCTACACCTTC.

CDR3 DNA: TGTGCCACCAGCAGAGAGGGGTCGCGCCGAAACTATGGCTACACCTTC. It specifies CATSREGSRRNYGYTF. This rearrangement joins TRBV15 to TRBJ1-2, with D uncertain. This CDR3 spans 16 amino acids. Trimming shortened V by 0 bases and J by 2 bases, and 13 bases separated the two germline ends. Germline V CDR1 and CDR2: LNHNV, YYDKDF (reference sequence).

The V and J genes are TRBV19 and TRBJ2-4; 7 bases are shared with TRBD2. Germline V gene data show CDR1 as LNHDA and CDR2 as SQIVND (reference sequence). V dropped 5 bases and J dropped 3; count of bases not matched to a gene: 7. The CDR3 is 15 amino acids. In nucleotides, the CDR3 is TGTGCCAGTAGTTTCCTCCGCGGGGGCAAAAACATTCAGTACTTC. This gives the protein CASSFLRGGKNIQYF. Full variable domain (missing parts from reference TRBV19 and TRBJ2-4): DGGITQSPKYLFRKEGQNVTLSCEQNLNHDAMYWYRQDPGQGLRLIYYSQIVNDFQKGDIAEGYSVSREKKESFPLTVTSAQKNPTAFYLCASSFLRGGKNIQYFGAGTRLSVL.

The CDR3 DNA sequence: TGTGCCAGTAGACATGCAGGTTTAGCCAAAAACATTCAGTACTTC. Protein: CASRHAGLAKNIQYF. The chain recombines TRBV19 with TRBJ2-4; D remains unclear. The length of the CDR3 is 15 residues. The V end was cut by 6 bases, the J end by 0 bases, with 12 bases between. Germline V gene lookup returns CDR1 LNHDA and CDR2 SQIVND (reference sequence).

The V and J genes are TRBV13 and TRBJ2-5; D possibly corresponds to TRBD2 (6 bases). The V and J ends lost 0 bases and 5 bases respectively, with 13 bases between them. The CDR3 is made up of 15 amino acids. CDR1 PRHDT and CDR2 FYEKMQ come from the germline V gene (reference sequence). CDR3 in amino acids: CASSLGRVRGETQYF. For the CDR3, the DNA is TGTGCCAGCAGCTTAGGTAGGGTCCGGGGGGAGACCCAGTACTTC. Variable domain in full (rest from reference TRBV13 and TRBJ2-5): AAGVIQSPRHLIKEKRETATLKCYPIPRHDTVYWYQQGPGQDPQFLISFYEKMQSDKGSIPDRFSAQQFSDYHSELNMSSLELGDSALYFCASSLGRVRGETQYFGPGTRLLVL.

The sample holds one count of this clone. The CDR3 sequence: CASSSGLARSYNEQFF. The CDR3 region has the DNA TGTGCCAGCAGTTCGGGACTAGCGCGCTCCTACAATGAGCAGTTCTTC. V is TRBV6-6 and J is TRBJ2-1; 10 bases fit TRBD2. The V and J ends lost 4 bases and 0 bases, in that order; junction bases with no gene match: 3. CDR1 and CDR2 from the germline V gene are MNHNY and SVGAGI (reference sequence). The CDR3 extends over 16 amino acids.

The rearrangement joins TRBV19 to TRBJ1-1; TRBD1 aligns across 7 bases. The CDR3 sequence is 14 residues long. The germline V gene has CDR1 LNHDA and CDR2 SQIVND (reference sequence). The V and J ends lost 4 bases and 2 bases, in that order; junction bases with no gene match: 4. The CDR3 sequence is CASSKQGLNTEAFF. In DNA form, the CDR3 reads TGTGCCAGTAGTAAACAGGGGCTAAACACTGAAGCTTTCTTT.

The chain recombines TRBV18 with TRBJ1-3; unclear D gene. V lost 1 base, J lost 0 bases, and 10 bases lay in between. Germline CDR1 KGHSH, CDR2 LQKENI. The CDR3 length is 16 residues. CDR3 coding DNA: TGTGCCAGCTCACCACAACGGAGTCGCTCTGGAAACACCATATATTTT. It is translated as CASSPQRSRSGNTIYF.

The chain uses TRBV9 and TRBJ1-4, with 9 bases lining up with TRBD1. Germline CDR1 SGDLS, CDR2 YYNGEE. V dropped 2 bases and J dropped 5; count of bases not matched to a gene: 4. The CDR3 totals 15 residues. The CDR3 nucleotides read TGTGCCAGCAGCGTTTACGGGACAGGGAATGAAAAACTGTTTTTT. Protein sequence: CASSVYGTGNEKLFF.

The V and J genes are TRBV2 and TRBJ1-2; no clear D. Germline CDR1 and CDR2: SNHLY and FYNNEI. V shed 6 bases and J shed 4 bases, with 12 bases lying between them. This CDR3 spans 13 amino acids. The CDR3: CASSSGPSYGYTF. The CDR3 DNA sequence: TGTGCCAGCAGCTCCGGGCCATCCTATGGCTACACCTTC.

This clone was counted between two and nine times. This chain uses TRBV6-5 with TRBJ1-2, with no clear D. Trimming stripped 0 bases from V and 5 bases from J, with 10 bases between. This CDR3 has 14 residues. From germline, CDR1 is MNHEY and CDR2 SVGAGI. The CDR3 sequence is CASSYSAEGYGYTF. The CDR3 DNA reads TGTGCCAGCAGTTACTCGGCGGAAGGGTATGGCTACACCTTC.

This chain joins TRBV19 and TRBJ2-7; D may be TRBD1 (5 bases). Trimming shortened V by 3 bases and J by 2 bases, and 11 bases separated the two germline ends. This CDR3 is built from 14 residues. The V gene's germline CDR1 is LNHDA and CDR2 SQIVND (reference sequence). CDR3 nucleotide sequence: TGTGCCAGTAGTATCTCAGGGCCTCCCTACGAGCAGTACTTC. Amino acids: CASSISGPPYEQYF.

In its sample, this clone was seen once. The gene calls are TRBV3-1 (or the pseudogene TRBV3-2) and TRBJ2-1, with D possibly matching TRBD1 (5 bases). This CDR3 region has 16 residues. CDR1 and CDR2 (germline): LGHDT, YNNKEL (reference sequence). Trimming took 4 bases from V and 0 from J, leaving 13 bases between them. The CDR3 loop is CASSRTQVSSYNEQFF. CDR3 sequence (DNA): TGTGCCAGCAGCCGAACACAGGTGAGCTCCTACAATGAGCAGTTCTTC.